This T cell receptor beta chain was obtained from a study of cytomegalovirus exposure and HLA in healthy donors. Overall study: A later analysis reported the 100 to 150 validation repertoires used the same platform as the approximately 670 first-cohort repertoires.

The CDR3 spans 14 residues. Trimming stripped 5 bases from V and 5 bases from J, with 16 bases between. Germline-derived CDR1 and CDR2 are SGHDT and YYEEEE. Assay: immunoSEQ multiplex PCR; the TCRdb copy retains only in-frame clones and omits some. This sample carries 110,000 or so clones, about 82% of them seen once, and the ten largest clones take 4.9%. Concerning this clone itself: Its antigen is still unknown.

Whole-study results and caveats: In vitro data verified a few CMV-associated chains as specific for CMV antigens. Listed as cytomegalovirus-associated were 150 to 200 TCR beta chains. Many donors shared some public TCRs, even though most TCR sequences were rare.

The clonotype was recovered from a man aged 18 to 29 in good health and CMV-seronegative. This chain joins TRBV5-6 and TRBJ1-2, with D maybe TRBD1 (5 bases). The sequencing sample was made of PBMCs. CDR3 loop: CASRIWGGEYGYTF. DNA for the CDR3: TGTGCCAGCAGGATCTGGGGAGGGGAATATGGCTACACCTTC.